Given below is one T cell receptor beta chain in context. The target antigen is unknown. This entry belongs to a study of cytomegalovirus exposure and HLA in healthy donors. General study results and limits: Beyond CMV serostatus, there was no information to go on about immune exposure.

Both 60 Vbeta primers and 13 Jbeta primers went into the PCR. Profiled with immunoSEQ multiplex PCR; TCRdb holds only in-frame clones, not every one. In the table there are tens of thousands of clones, approximately 70% of which are singletons. Germline V gives CDR1 MGHRA, CDR2 YSYEKL. The length of the CDR3 is 14 residues. After removal of 2 bases from V and 6 bases from J, the junction contained 6 bases not matched to a gene. The TCR originated in a man in his forties in good health and CMV-seropositive. The chain uses TRBV4-1 and TRBJ1-1, with 7 bases fitting TRBD1. The material sequenced was PBMCs. The CDR3 protein is CASSQSEGGAEAFF. The CDR3 DNA sequence: TGCGCCAGCAGCCAATCCGAAGGGGGCGCTGAAGCTTTCTTT.